This T cell receptor (beta chain) emerged from a study of blood T cell repertoires in COVID-19. On the study more broadly: Material from acute and convalescent COVID-19 was sourced from the United States, Italy and Spain. T cells, B-cell-depleted T cells, or PBMCs supplied cDNA or gDNA.

This CDR3 has 15 amino acids. V was clipped by 0 bases and J by 8 bases; unmatched bases: 9. Germline V gives CDR1 LGHNA, CDR2 YSLEER. Study processing details: Using reference gene primer amplification, nucleated cell counts were estimated. Assay used: immunoSEQ multiplex PCR; TCRdb lists only in-frame clones, some missing. Clonal size and the V and J genes are those of that table, whereas D and trimming came from the DNA. Among some 490,000 clones listed, 70% to 90% were seen once. Specimen: peripheral blood. The J gene is TRBJ1-2, the V gene TRBV4-3; 7 bases fit TRBD1. The TCR was taken from a human donor in a cohort sampled during active COVID-19. CDR3 region: CASSQDLSTGQGYTF. The CDR3 DNA sequence: TGCGCCAGCAGCCAAGACCTTTCGACAGGGCAAGGCTACACCTTC.